This passage covers 31 T cell receptor beta chains from one sample sequenced in a study of control samples from healthy donors and cancer patients. Sequenced by immunoSEQ multiplex PCR; TCRdb stores in-frame clones only, minus some. The repertoire consists of more than 95,000 clones, with 85% to 90% occurring once and the leading ten covering 1% to 1.4%. The sample taken for sequencing was PBMCs. The receptors derive from a woman in her fifties or sixties with colorectal cancer.

The rearrangement links TRBV27 to TRBJ2-7; 10 bases are shared with TRBD2. J lost 4 bases, V lost 4 bases, and 16 bases had no gene match. The CDR3 is 18 amino acids. Per the germline V gene, CDR1 is MNHEY and CDR2 is SMNVEV (reference sequence). For the CDR3, the DNA is TGTGCCAGCAGTTCGTTGAGGAGCGGGAGGGCCCGGTGGTACGAGCAGTACTTC. Its translation: CASSSLRSGRARWYEQYF.

J is TRBJ1-2 and V is TRBV18; 7 nucleotides match TRBD1. Germline assignment: CDR1 KGHSH and CDR2 LQKENI. The CDR3 loop spans 16 amino acids. V lost 4 bases and J lost 6; bases outside the gene matches: 14. CDR3 sequence reads: CASSLSTGPVLDGYTF. DNA of the CDR3: TGTGCCAGCTCACTATCGACAGGGCCGGTTTTGGATGGCTACACCTTC.

This CDR3 is CASKGQGRINSPLHF. CDR3 DNA: TGTGCCAGTAAGGGACAGGGCCGGATCAATTCACCCCTCCACTTT. The genes are TRBV28 and TRBJ1-6; TRBD1 matches at 9 bases. Trimming took 9 bases from V and 7 from J; bases not matched to a gene: 10. CDR3 size: 15 residues. Germline V CDR1 and CDR2: MDHEN, SYDVKM.

The rearrangement links TRBV2 to TRBJ2-3, with D perhaps matching TRBD1 (7 bases). The CDR3 consists of 16 residues. V was shortened by 3 bases and J by 2 bases, with 15 bases between the two germline ends. Germline CDR1 SNHLY, CDR2 FYNNEI. The CDR3 region is CASSERGDRITDTQYF. The CDR3 nucleotides are TGTGCCAGCAGTGAGAGGGGGGACAGAATCACAGATACGCAGTATTTT.

The chain carries TRBV2 and TRBJ2-3; D is perhaps TRBD2 (6 bases). This CDR3 region has 14 residues. V lost 8 bases to trimming and J lost 3 bases, with 15 bases between them. CDR1 SNHLY and CDR2 FYNNEI come from the germline V gene. CDR3 nucleotides: TGTGCCAGCGGCAGGACTACCATGACAGATACGCAGTATTTT. Protein product: CASGRTTMTDTQYF.

The V and J genes are TRBV5-4 and TRBJ2-7; possible D gene TRBD1, 5 bases. V lost 7 bases and J lost 5, with 16 bases in between. CDR3 length: 13 residues. Germline V lookup: CDR1 SGHNT, CDR2 YYREEE (reference sequence). CDR3 residues: CASGNKGYDEQYF. CDR3 coding DNA: TGTGCCAGCGGTAATAAGGGGTACGACGAGCAGTACTTC.

This rearrangement joins TRBV7-3 to TRBJ2-7; D possibly corresponds to TRBD2 (6 bases). Trimming took 5 bases from V and 6 from J, leaving 14 bases between them. Germline V gives CDR1 SGHTA, CDR2 FQGTGA. CDR3 length: 13 amino acids. The CDR3 nucleotides read TGTGCCAGCAGCCCGACGGGAGAATCCGAGCAGTACTTC. Residues: CASSPTGESEQYF.

The genes are TRBV6-2 or TRBV6-3 and TRBJ2-1; D is unclear. The ends were cut back, 4 bases at V and 8 bases at J, with 6 bases in the middle. In germline, CDR1 is MNHEY, CDR2 SVGEGT. This CDR3 region has 11 residues. Here the CDR3 reads CASSLADEQFF. For the CDR3, the DNA is TGTGCCAGCAGTTTGGCGGATGAGCAGTTCTTC.

A single count supports this clone. The chain is built from TRBV7-9 and TRBJ1-1; no definite D call. CDR1 is SEHNR and CDR2 is FQNEAQ in the germline V gene (reference sequence). The CDR3 runs 12 residues. V was clipped by 3 bases and J by 4 bases, with 6 bases between them. The CDR3 protein is CASSFLGTEAFF. The CDR3 bases are TGTGCCAGCAGCTTCCTGGGCACTGAAGCTTTCTTT.

The rearrangement uses TRBV20-1 and TRBJ1-4; D not resolved. The CDR3 runs 13 residues. V was pared by 3 bases and J by 8 bases, with 13 bases between. Germline CDR1 reads DFQATT; CDR2 reads SNEGSKA (reference sequence). The CDR3 is CSASIPPAEKLFF. The CDR3 coding sequence is TGCAGTGCTAGTATCCCGCCGGCCGAAAAACTGTTTTTT.

As regards this clone: Because the CDR3's place on the DNA is in doubt, the DNA is left out and the CDR3 is given as listed by TCRdb. The rearrangement uses TRBV2 and TRBJ1-1; TRBD1 was called by the table and not checked on the DNA. The germline gives CDR1 SNHLY, CDR2 FYNNEI. The CDR3 totals 14 residues, both ends included. CDR3 protein: CASSESVGQGITFF.

The V gene is TRBV15, the J gene TRBJ2-2; 8 bases agree with TRBD1. Losses at the gene ends were 5 bases for V and 4 bases for J; bases not matched to a gene: 6. CDR1 and CDR2 from the germline V gene are LNHNV and YYDKDF (reference sequence). The CDR3 runs to 15 residues. The DNA of the CDR3 is TGTGCCACCAGCCGCAGACAGGGGAGCACCGGGGAGCTGTTTTTT. Translating gives CATSRRQGSTGELFF.

This rearrangement joins TRBV3-1 (or the pseudogene TRBV3-2) to TRBJ1-2; 10 nucleotides agree with TRBD1. The CDR3 length is 13 residues. V gave up 6 bases and J gave up 4 bases; unmatched junction bases: 2. Looked up from germline, CDR1 is LGHDT and CDR2 is YNNKEL (reference sequence). This CDR3 reads CASRRTGGYGYTF. The CDR3 nucleotides read TGTGCCAGCAGGAGGACAGGGGGCTATGGCTACACCTTC.

This clone is termed medium-sized. The V and J genes are TRBV6-1 and TRBJ1-5; D is unresolved. Germline-derived CDR1 and CDR2 are MNHNS and SASEGT. V lost 0 bases to trimming and J lost 2 bases, with 5 bases between them. The CDR3 extends over 14 amino acids. Written as DNA, the CDR3 is TGTGCCAGCAGTGAAGCTGACGGCAATCAGCCCCAGCATTTT. Translated, it gives CASSEADGNQPQHF.

The chain combines TRBV18 with TRBJ1-2; the D is unclear. V lost 4 bases, J lost 3 bases, and 9 bases lay in between. The CDR3 extends over 13 amino acids. Germline V CDR1 and CDR2: KGHSH, LQKENI. Here the CDR3 reads CASSQTEDYGYTF. CDR3 in DNA: TGTGCCAGCTCACAGACTGAAGACTATGGCTACACCTTC.

The CDR3: CASSPQGVGEVKNIQYF. The CDR3 DNA is TGTGCCAGCAGTCCCCAAGGGGTAGGGGAAGTCAAAAACATTCAGTACTTC. The chain uses TRBV28 and TRBJ2-4, with a weak D call TRBD1 (5 bases). V was clipped by 5 bases and J by 3 bases, with 20 bases between them. The CDR3 consists of 17 residues. In germline, CDR1 is MDHEN, CDR2 SYDVKM.

V gene TRBV6-1 combines with J gene TRBJ1-2; D gene unclear. The germline CDR1 and CDR2 sequences are MNHNS and SASEGT. This CDR3 contains 14 residues. Trimming took 2 bases from V and 4 from J, leaving 11 bases between them. The CDR3 sequence is CASSESRISYGYTF. The DNA of the CDR3 is TGTGCCAGCAGTGAATCTAGGATTTCCTATGGCTACACCTTC.

This clone has just one count. The chain employs TRBV7-2 and TRBJ1-2, with D possibly TRBD1 on 5 matching bases. The CDR3 has 16 amino acids. V was shortened by 5 bases and J by 7 bases, with 23 bases between the two germline ends. Germline V gene sequence: CDR1 SGHTA, CDR2 FQGNSA. The DNA of the CDR3 is TGTGCCAGCAGCCCTACCTCCGGGACGCCCGTCGGTGGCTACACCTTC. It encodes CASSPTSGTPVGGYTF.

Of note for this clone: One end of the junction fails to match germline, which may point to a read error. The CDR3 loop is CVSSLYFSSGNTIYF. The CDR3 DNA reads TGTGTCAGTAGTCTGTACTTTAGCTCTGGAAACACCATATATTTT. V and J are TRBV19 and TRBJ1-3; D not resolved. Germline V gene lookup returns CDR1 LNHDA and CDR2 SQIVND (reference sequence). The CDR3 extends over 15 amino acids.

The chain couples TRBV28 to TRBJ2-7, with 8 positions matching TRBD2. The CDR3 sequence is 15 residues long. The germline V gene encodes CDR1 MDHEN and CDR2 SYDVKM. The trim removed 4 bases at V and 3 bases at J, leaving 8 bases unmatched. DNA of the CDR3: TGTGCCAGCAGTTACCCAGCGGGAGTTTTCTACGAGCAGTACTTC. It yields the protein CASSYPAGVFYEQYF. Combining the CDR3 with reference TRBV28 and TRBJ2-7 gives the whole variable domain DVKVTQSSRYLVKRTGEKVFLECVQDMDHENMFWYRQDPGLGLRLIYFSYDVKMKEKGDIPEGYSVSREKKERFSLILESASTNQTSMYLCASSYPAGVFYEQYFGPGTRLTVT.

This sequence joins TRBV4-2 and TRBJ2-2, with D possibly matching TRBD1 (6 bases). CDR1 is LGHNA and CDR2 is YNFKEQ in the germline V gene. With 4 bases removed from V and 0 bases from J, the gap between germline ends came to 18 bases. The CDR3 length is 18 residues. Written as DNA, the CDR3 is TGTGCCAGCAGCCGAGACCTATCCGGGACAACGAACACCGGGGAGCTGTTTTTT. This gives the protein CASSRDLSGTTNTGELFF.

The chain uses TRBV29-1 and TRBJ2-5; D possibly corresponds to TRBD1 (6 bases). The CDR3 consists of 14 residues. Trimming pared 6 bases from V and 5 bases from J, leaving 19 bases between. The germline gives CDR1 SQVTM, CDR2 ANQGSEA. CDR3 sequence reads: CSVAETGLVETQYF. The CDR3 region has the DNA TGCAGCGTAGCTGAGACAGGTTTAGTTGAGACCCAGTACTTC.

This clone appeared once. This chain links TRBV19 with TRBJ1-5, with D possibly being TRBD1 (6 bases). Germline loops: CDR1 LNHDA, CDR2 SQIVND (reference sequence). The CDR3 runs to 15 residues. Trimming pared 5 bases from V and 0 bases from J, leaving 11 bases between. CDR3 in amino acids: CASSSGTHSNQPQHF. The CDR3 coding sequence is TGTGCCAGTAGTTCCGGGACACATAGCAATCAGCCCCAGCATTTT. The full variable domain, in which reference TRBV19 and TRBJ1-5 provide the parts outside the CDR3, is DGGITQSPKYLFRKEGQNVTLSCEQNLNHDAMYWYRQDPGQGLRLIYYSQIVNDFQKGDIAEGYSVSREKKESFPLTVTSAQKNPTAFYLCASSSGTHSNQPQHFGDGTRLSIL.

This clone was found once. The rearrangement joins TRBV5-1 to TRBJ2-2; either TRBD1 or TRBD2 may fit D (5 bases each). Germline-derived CDR1 and CDR2 are SGHRS and YFSETQ. The CDR3 covers 15 residues. V was clipped by 7 bases and J by 5 bases, with 18 bases between them. CDR3 residues: CASVRGVGQTGELFF. The CDR3 DNA reads as TGCGCCAGCGTCCGGGGCGTGGGGCAGACCGGGGAGCTGTTTTTT.

With regard to this clone: At the DNA level, this CDR3 is encoded by other sequences in the same sample as well. The gene calls are TRBV3-1 (or the pseudogene TRBV3-2) and TRBJ1-5; no definite D call. The germline V gene encodes CDR1 LGHDT and CDR2 YNNKEL (reference sequence). The CDR3 is 13 residues long. Trimming took 0 bases from V and 4 from J, leaving 4 bases between them. CDR3 amino acids: CASSQDLNQPQHF. As DNA, the CDR3 is TGTGCCAGCAGCCAAGACCTAAATCAGCCCCAGCATTTT.

The chain combines TRBV9 with TRBJ1-1, with a weak D call TRBD1 (6 bases). The ends were cut back, 1 base at V and 3 bases at J, with 13 bases in the middle. The length of the CDR3 is 15 residues. Germline-derived CDR1 and CDR2 are SGDLS and YYNGEE. CDR3 DNA: TGTGCCAGCAGCGTATCAGGGGAACAGGACACTGAAGCTTTCTTT. Amino acids: CASSVSGEQDTEAFF. Looking up the rest from reference TRBV9 and TRBJ1-1 gives the full variable domain: DSGVTQTPKHLITATGQRVTLRCSPRSGDLSVYWYQQSLDQGLQFLIQYYNGEERAKGNILERFSAQQFPDLHSELNLSSLELGDSALYFCASSVSGEQDTEAFFGQGTRLTVV.

The V gene is TRBV6-2 or TRBV6-3, the J gene TRBJ2-3; a possible D gene is TRBD2 (6 bases). The V end lost 6 bases, the J end lost 7 bases, and 17 bases lay between the germline ends. The CDR3 consists of 14 residues. Germline V gene data show CDR1 as MNHEY and CDR2 as SVGEGT. For the CDR3, the DNA is TGTGCCAGCAGCCTAGCGACCATCAGGCATACGCAGTATTTT. Translation gives CASSLATIRHTQYF.

This chain links TRBV5-1 with TRBJ2-1; 12 nucleotides match TRBD2. The CDR3 length is 16 residues. Germline CDR1 and CDR2: SGHRS and YFSETQ. Trimming took 2 bases from V and 8 from J; bases not matched to a gene: 8. CDR3 DNA: TGCGCCAGCAGCTTTCTTACTAGCGGGAGGATCGATGAGCAGTTCTTC. Amino acids: CASSFLTSGRIDEQFF.

The chain employs TRBV30 and TRBJ1-3; no reliable D call. The CDR3 extends over 12 amino acids. V gave up 5 bases and J gave up 0 bases, with 5 bases separating them. Germline CDR1 is GTSNPN and CDR2 is SVGIG (reference sequence). CDR3 DNA sequence: TGTGCCTGGGACACCTCTGGAAACACCATATATTTT. It specifies CAWDTSGNTIYF.

The chain has TRBV5-1 and TRBJ2-2; D unclear. CDR1 is SGHRS, CDR2 YFSETQ, per germline. V lost 4 bases and J lost 0, with 13 bases in between. The CDR3 consists of 16 residues. CDR3 sequence reads: CASSQVGVSNTGELFF. CDR3 nucleotides: TGCGCCAGCAGCCAGGTTGGGGTATCGAACACCGGGGAGCTGTTTTTT.

The rearrangement joins TRBV5-4 to TRBJ1-2; D is uncertain. Looked up from germline, CDR1 is SGHNT and CDR2 is YYREEE (reference sequence). There are 13 residues in the CDR3. V lost 0 bases and J lost 8, with 11 bases in between. The CDR3 DNA reads as TGTGCCAGCAGCTTGGAACGGGTAGGGGGCTACACCTTC. It is translated as CASSLERVGGYTF.